The 18 T cell receptor beta chains in this list originate from one sample, sequenced in a study of blood T cell repertoires in COVID-19. Method: immunoSEQ multiplex PCR; TCRdb's copy keeps in-frame clones and lacks some. Among around 260,000 clones listed, around four fifths were seen once. The sample consisted of peripheral blood. The source is a man aged 55 to 69 who had recovered from COVID-19.

CDR3 amino acids: CATSESILAGGQGEQFF. As DNA, the CDR3 is TGTGCCACCAGTGAGTCCATCCTAGCGGGGGGACAAGGTGAGCAGTTCTTC. The chain joins TRBV24-1 to TRBJ2-1, with 11 bases aligning to TRBD2. The CDR3 runs 17 residues. Germline V gives CDR1 KGHDR, CDR2 SFDVKD. The junction had 13 bases not matched to a gene; V was cut back by 4 bases and J by 9 bases.

This clone was observed a single time. The rearrangement joins TRBV19 to TRBJ1-1, with D possibly being TRBD1 (5 bases). Trimming removed 5 bases at V and 1 base at J, with 11 bases between. The CDR3 totals 14 residues. CDR1 and CDR2 (germline): LNHDA, SQIVND (reference sequence). The CDR3 nucleotides read TGTGCCAGTAGTCCTGACAGAAGGAACACTGAAGCTTTCTTT. Amino acid sequence: CASSPDRRNTEAFF. The whole variable domain, filled in from reference TRBV19 and TRBJ1-1, reads DGGITQSPKYLFRKEGQNVTLSCEQNLNHDAMYWYRQDPGQGLRLIYYSQIVNDFQKGDIAEGYSVSREKKESFPLTVTSAQKNPTAFYLCASSPDRRNTEAFFGQGTRLTVV.

The rearrangement links TRBV19 to TRBJ2-4; 7 bases fit TRBD1. This CDR3 has 13 residues. The J segment lost 2 bases and the V segment lost 6 bases, leaving 1 base of the junction unmatched. In germline, CDR1 is LNHDA, CDR2 SQIVND (reference sequence). The DNA for the CDR3 is TGTGCCAGTAGGGACAGGACCAAAAACATTCAGTACTTC. Amino acids: CASRDRTKNIQYF.

J is TRBJ2-7 and V is TRBV6-1, with D uncertain. V was pared by 1 base and J by 6 bases, with 10 bases between. The germline V gene has CDR1 MNHNS and CDR2 SASEGT. CDR3 length equals 13 residues. The CDR3 coding sequence is TGTGCCAGCAGTGAAGGCGGTCGGCCCGAGCAGTACTTC. This translates into CASSEGGRPEQYF.

Only a few counts were recorded for this clone. The chain combines TRBV6-6 with TRBJ2-1, with 7 bases fitting TRBD1. V lost 8 bases to trimming and J lost 4 bases; unmatched junction nucleotides: 5. The CDR3 covers 13 residues. The germline V gene has CDR1 MNHNY and CDR2 SVGAGI (reference sequence). The CDR3: CASGRDSYNEQFF. CDR3 nucleotide sequence: TGTGCCAGCGGCCGGGACAGTTACAATGAGCAGTTCTTC.

The rearrangement links TRBV11-3 to TRBJ2-7; 11 bases map to TRBD1. Germline CDR1 is SGHNT and CDR2 is YENEEA. CDR3 length: 18 residues. J gave up 2 bases and V 5 bases, and 14 bases lay outside the gene matches. The CDR3 DNA sequence: TGTGCCAGCAGCGTACGGACAGGGGGCACGTTTTTCGCCTACGAGCAGTACTTC. Translation gives CASSVRTGGTFFAYEQYF.

The gene calls are TRBV6-5 and TRBJ2-5, with a possible D match to TRBD1 (6 bases). With the DNA end fitting TRBJ2-7 better, the J assignment may be wrong. CDR3 length: 14 residues. Germline V gene lookup returns CDR1 MNHEY and CDR2 SVGAGI. This CDR3 is CASSKGHSSYEQYF. DNA of the CDR3: TGTGCCAGCAGTAAGGGACATAGCTCCTACGAGCAGTACTTC.

The rearrangement links TRBV28 to TRBJ2-7, with D tentatively TRBD1 (6 bases). Trimming cost V 8 bases and J 0 bases, with 14 bases left between them. The CDR3 consists of 14 residues. From germline, CDR1 is MDHEN and CDR2 SYDVKM. CDR3 region: CASHQGTNSYEQYF. The CDR3, as DNA: TGTGCCAGCCATCAGGGGACGAACTCCTACGAGCAGTACTTC.

The chain employs TRBV3-1 (or the pseudogene TRBV3-2) and TRBJ2-5, with 7 positions matching TRBD2. In germline, CDR1 is LGHDT, CDR2 YNNKEL (reference sequence). V lost 1 base, J lost 5 bases, and 7 bases stayed unmatched. The CDR3 consists of 15 residues. CDR3 DNA sequence: TGTGCCAGCAGCCAAGCGGGAGGAGCCTTCGAGACCCAGTACTTC. It codes for CASSQAGGAFETQYF.

This clone has just one count. The rearrangement uses TRBV6-5 and TRBJ2-7; TRBD1 matches at 9 bases. The CDR3 has 14 residues. Trimming at V came to 7 bases and at J to 3 bases, leaving 7 bases not matched to a gene. Germline V gene lookup returns CDR1 MNHEY and CDR2 SVGAGI. CDR3 amino acids: CASTPTGGYYEQYF. Here the CDR3 DNA reads TGTGCCAGCACGCCGACAGGGGGATACTACGAGCAGTACTTC.

V usage is TRBV12-1 and J usage is TRBJ1-4; the D call in the table, TRBD1, was not verified against the DNA. TRBV12-1 represents a pseudogene. CDR3 length: 15 residues. CDR3 in amino acids: CASSPGGDSNEKLFF. The CDR3 DNA reads as TGTGCCAGCAGCCCCGGTGGGGACAGTAATGAAAAACTGTTTTTT.

The rearrangement uses TRBV10-3 and TRBJ2-3; TRBD1 agrees at 8 bases. CDR1 is ENHRY and CDR2 is SYGVKD in the germline V gene. Germline trimming cut 6 bases from V and 2 bases from J; bases unmatched to any gene: 7. CDR3 length: 15 amino acids. The CDR3 region has the DNA TGTGCCATCAGGGAGGGACAGGCTGACACAGATACGCAGTATTTT. Protein sequence: CAIREGQADTDTQYF.

V gene TRBV19 combines with J gene TRBJ1-2, with D possibly TRBD1 on 6 matching bases. The CDR3 extends over 13 amino acids. V gave up 3 bases and J gave up 8 bases, with 13 bases separating them. CDR1 LNHDA and CDR2 SQIVND come from the germline V gene (reference sequence). The CDR3: CASSIPQGKGYTF. The CDR3, as DNA: TGTGCCAGTAGTATCCCACAGGGTAAGGGCTACACCTTC.

V usage is TRBV19 and J usage is TRBJ1-5, with D tentatively TRBD1 (6 bases). This CDR3 comprises 15 residues. Germline CDR1 LNHDA, CDR2 SQIVND (reference sequence). Trimming took off 0 bases at V and 9 bases at J, with 15 bases between the two ends. The CDR3 here is CASSIDPTGAGPQHF. CDR3 DNA: TGTGCCAGTAGTATAGACCCGACAGGAGCTGGGCCCCAGCATTTT.

This rearrangement joins TRBV18 to TRBJ2-3; 10 positions agree with TRBD2. The CDR3 contains 17 residues. V lost 0 bases to trimming and J lost 0 bases; unmatched junction nucleotides: 3. Germline V gene data show CDR1 as KGHSH and CDR2 as LQKENI. CDR3 nucleotide sequence: TGTGCCAGCTCACCACCAGGACTAGCGGCTAGCACAGATACGCAGTATTTT. Protein sequence: CASSPPGLAASTDTQYF.

This clone was seen only a few times. V usage is TRBV29-1 and J usage is TRBJ1-2, with unresolved D. The germline V and J ends were trimmed by 7 bases and 8 bases, with 26 bases remaining between them. Germline V gene sequence: CDR1 SQVTM, CDR2 ANQGSEA. The CDR3 covers 15 residues. CDR3 nucleotide sequence: TGCAGCGGACTCTCCTTACCGCCGGAGTCGGGGGGCTACACCTTC. Amino acid sequence: CSGLSLPPESGGYTF.

On this clone: Other DNA sequences of this sample code for an identical CDR3. V usage is TRBV5-1 and J usage is TRBJ1-5, with a weak D call TRBD1 (6 bases). Trimming removed 5 bases at V and 7 bases at J, with 13 bases between. CDR3 length equals 13 residues. The germline V gene has CDR1 SGHRS and CDR2 YFSETQ. CDR3 sequence: CASSLGGGQPQHF. The CDR3 region has the DNA TGCGCCAGCAGTTTAGGGGGTGGACAGCCCCAGCATTTT.

The chain is built from TRBV29-1 and TRBJ1-2; no clear D. Germline V lookup: CDR1 SQVTM, CDR2 ANQGSEA. Trimming cost V 6 bases and J 0 bases, with 11 bases left between them. The CDR3 is 13 amino acids. CDR3 region: CSVTGSPNYGYTF. The CDR3, as DNA: TGCAGCGTCACCGGGTCCCCTAACTATGGCTACACCTTC.